Sequencing of this T cell receptor (beta chain) was carried out in a study of siplizumab effects on memory and regulatory T cells. CDR3 size: 15 residues. Germline CDR1 is SGHRS and CDR2 is YFSETQ. The V gene lost 0 bases and the J gene lost 1 base, with 7 bases spanning the gap. Libraries were prepared by immunoSEQ multiplex PCR; TCRdb keeps only in-frame clonotypes and omits some of them. Of 110,000 or so clones listed, 90% to 95% are singletons. General study results and limits: Only a minor fraction of alloreactive clones mapped to unstimulated subsets.

This clone has only one observation. Its antigen is still unknown. This receptor was obtained from a human donor in good health. The rearrangement links TRBV5-1 to TRBJ2-2; D ambiguous. The sample taken for sequencing was Tregs sorted from blood. CDR3 coding DNA: TGCGCCAGCAGCTTGGGGGAACTGAACACCGGGGAGCTGTTTTTT. Its protein product is CASSLGELNTGELFF.